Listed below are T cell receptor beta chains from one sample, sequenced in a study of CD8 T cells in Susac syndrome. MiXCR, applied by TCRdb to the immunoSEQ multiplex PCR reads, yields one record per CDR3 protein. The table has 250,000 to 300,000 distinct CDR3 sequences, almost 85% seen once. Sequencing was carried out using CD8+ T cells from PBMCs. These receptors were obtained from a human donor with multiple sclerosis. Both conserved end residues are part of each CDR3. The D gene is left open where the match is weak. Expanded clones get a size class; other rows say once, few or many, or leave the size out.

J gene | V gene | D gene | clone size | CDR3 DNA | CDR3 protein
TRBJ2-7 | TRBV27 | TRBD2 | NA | TGTGCCAGCAGTTTCGTGGGGGGGACCTACGAGCAGTACTTC | CASSFVGGTYEQYF
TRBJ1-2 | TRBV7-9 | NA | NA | TGTGCCAGCAGCGGATGGGACACCAGAAGAGATGGCTACACCTTC | CASSGWDTRRDGYTF
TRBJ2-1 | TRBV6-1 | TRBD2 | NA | TGTGCCAGCAGCCTCTCTTCGACTAGCGGGAGTAGAAATGAGCAGTTCTTC | CASSLSSTSGSRNEQFF
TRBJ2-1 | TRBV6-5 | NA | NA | TGTGCCAGCAGTCCCCATGGGGGCTCGAATGAGCAGTTCTTC | CASSPHGGSNEQFF
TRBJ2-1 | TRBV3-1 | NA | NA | TGTGCCAGCAGCCAAACGTCCAGCTGGGGCAGCCAGTTCTTC | CASSQTSSWGSQFF
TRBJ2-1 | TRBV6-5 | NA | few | TGTGCCAGCAGGTACAATGAGCAGTTCTTC | CASRYNEQFF
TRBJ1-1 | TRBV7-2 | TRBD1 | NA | TGTGCCAGCAGCCCCCGGACAGGGGCGGACACTGAAGCTTTCTTT | CASSPRTGADTEAFF
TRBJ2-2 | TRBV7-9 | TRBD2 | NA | TGTGCCAGCAGCCCGCGACTAGCGGGAGCTGCCGGGGAGCTGTTTTTT | CASSPRLAGAAGELFF
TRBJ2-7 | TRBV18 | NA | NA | TGTGCCAGCTCAGAATCATACGACCCGACCTACGAGCAGTACTTC | CASSESYDPTYEQYF
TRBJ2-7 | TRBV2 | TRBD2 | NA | TGTGCCAGTCTCCCGGGACTAGCTTCTTCCCGCGAGCAGTACTTC | CASLPGLASSREQYF
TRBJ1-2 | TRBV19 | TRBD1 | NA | TGTGCCAGTAGTATAAGTGGGACAGGCTATGGCTACACCTTC | CASSISGTGYGYTF
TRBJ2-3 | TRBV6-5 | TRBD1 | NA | TGTGCCAGCAGTTTAACCGGGACAGGGTTGGGAACAGATACGCAGTATTTT | CASSLTGTGLGTDTQYF
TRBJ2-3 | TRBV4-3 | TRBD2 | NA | TGCGCCAGCAGCCAACGTAGCGGGAGGGAGGGCACAGATACGCAGTATTTT | CASSQRSGREGTDTQYF
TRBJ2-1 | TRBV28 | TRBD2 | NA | TGTGCCAGCAGCCTAGCGGGAGCCTGGATTGAGCAGTTCTTC | CASSLAGAWIEQFF
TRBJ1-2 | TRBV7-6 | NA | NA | TGTGCCAGCAGCTTACATGAGAACTATGGCTACACCTTC | CASSLHENYGYTF
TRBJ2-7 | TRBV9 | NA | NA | TGTGCCAGCAGCGTAGACGGTAGCGGCTACGAGCAGTACTTC | CASSVDGSGYEQYF
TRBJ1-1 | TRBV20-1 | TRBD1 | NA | TGCAGTGCTAGAGATAATCTTTGGACAGGGAAACCTGAAGCTTTCTTT | CSARDNLWTGKPEAFF
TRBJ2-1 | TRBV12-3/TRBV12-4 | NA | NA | TGTGCCAGCAGTTTAGACAGGGCTGGGGATGAGCAGTTCTTC | CASSLDRAGDEQFF
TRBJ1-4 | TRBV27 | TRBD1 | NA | TGTGCCAGCAGTCCCCCGCCCGGACAGGGGGCTAATGAAAAACTGTTTTTT | CASSPPPGQGANEKLFF
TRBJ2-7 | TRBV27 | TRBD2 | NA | TGTGCCAGCAGTTTACTGGCTAGCGGGACTGGCGAGCGGTACTTC | CASSLLASGTGERYF
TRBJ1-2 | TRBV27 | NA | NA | TGTGCCAGCAGTTTAAAGGGAGCCTATGGCTACACCTTC | CASSLKGAYGYTF
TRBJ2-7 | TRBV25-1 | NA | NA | TGTGCCAGCAGGGGGTACGAGCAGTACTTC | CASRGYEQYF
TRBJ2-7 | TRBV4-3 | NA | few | TGTGCCAGTAGTCCAGGGTTTTCCTACGAGCAGTACTTC | CASSPGFSYEQYF
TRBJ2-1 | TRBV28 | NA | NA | TGTGCCAGCAGTTCCCCCCAGAATGAGCAGTTCTTC | CASSSPQNEQFF
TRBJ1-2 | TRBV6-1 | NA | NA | TGTGCCAGCCGCCCCTTTCCAACTCCTCCCGGGCCGGGGTATGGCTACACCTTC | CASRPFPTPPGPGYGYTF
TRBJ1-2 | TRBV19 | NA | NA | TGTGCCAGTAGCTCCACCGCGTGGGGCTCCTATGGCTACACCTTC | CASSSTAWGSYGYTF
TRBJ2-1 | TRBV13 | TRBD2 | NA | TGTGCCAGCACGGTAGCGGGAGACAATTTCTACAATGAGCAGTTCTTC | CASTVAGDNFYNEQFF
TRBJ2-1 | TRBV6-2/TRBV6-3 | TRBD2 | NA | TGTGCCAGCAGACGACTAGCGGGAGTCGGTAATGAGCAGTTCTTC | CASRRLAGVGNEQFF
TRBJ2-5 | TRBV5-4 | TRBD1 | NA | TGTGCCAGCAGTCGACAGGGTAGTGTAGAGACCCAGTACTTC | CASSRQGSVETQYF
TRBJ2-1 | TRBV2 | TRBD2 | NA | TGTGCCAGCAGGAGGGCCGGCGGGAGGCCTTACAATGAGCAGTTCTTC | CASRRAGGRPYNEQFF
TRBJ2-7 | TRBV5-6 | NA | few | TGTGCCAGCAGCTTGGTCTACGAGCAGTACTTC | CASSLVYEQYF
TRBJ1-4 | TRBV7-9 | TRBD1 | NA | TGTGCCAGCAGCGTCAGACAGGGAGGGAATGAAAAACTGTTTTTT | CASSVRQGGNEKLFF
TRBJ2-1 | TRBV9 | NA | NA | TGTGCCAGCAGCCCGGACTGGAATGAGCAGTTCTTC | CASSPDWNEQFF
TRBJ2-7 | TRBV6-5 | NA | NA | TGTGCCAGCAGTTACACGAGCTCCTACGAGCAGTACTTC | CASSYTSSYEQYF
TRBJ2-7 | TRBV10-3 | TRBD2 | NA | TGTGCCATTTCTTCTAGCGGGACCCCCTACGAGCAGTACTTC | CAISSSGTPYEQYF
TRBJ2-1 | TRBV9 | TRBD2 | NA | TGTGCCAGCAGCGTAAGTCAAACTAGCGGCTCCTACAATGAGCAGTTCTTC | CASSVSQTSGSYNEQFF
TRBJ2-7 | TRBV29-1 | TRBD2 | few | TGTAGCGTGGGACTAGCGGGACGATACGAGCAGTACTTC | CSVGLAGRYEQYF
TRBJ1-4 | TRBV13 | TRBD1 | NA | TGTGCCAGCAGCTTGACAGGGTTTAATGAAAAACTGTTTTTT | CASSLTGFNEKLFF
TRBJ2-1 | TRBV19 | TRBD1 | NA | TGTGCCAGTAGTATTAATCAGGGGGCCTACAATGAGCAGTTCTTC | CASSINQGAYNEQFF
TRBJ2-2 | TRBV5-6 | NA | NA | TGTGCCAGCAGCCCATCCGGACTTTTAACCGGGGAGCTGTTTTTT | CASSPSGLLTGELFF
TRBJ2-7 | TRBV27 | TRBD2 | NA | TGTGCCAGCAGTTTAAAGGGACTACTCTACGAGCAGTACTTC | CASSLKGLLYEQYF
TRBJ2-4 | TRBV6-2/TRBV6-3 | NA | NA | TGTGCCAGCAGTTACTGGGGTGCCAAAAACATTCAGTACTTC | CASSYWGAKNIQYF
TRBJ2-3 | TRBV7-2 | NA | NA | TGTGTCAAGCCCCACGGGAGCACCACAGATACGCAGTATTTT | CVKPHGSTTDTQYF
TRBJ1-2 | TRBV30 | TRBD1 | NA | TGTGCCTGGAGTCTAACCCCCGGGACAGGGAGTAATTATGGCTACACCTTC | CAWSLTPGTGSNYGYTF
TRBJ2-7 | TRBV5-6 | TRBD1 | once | TGTGCCAGCAGAAAACCGGGACAGGGCCTCTACGAGCAGTACTTC | CASRKPGQGLYEQYF
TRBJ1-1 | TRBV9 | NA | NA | TGTGCCAGCAGCGTAGGGCCGTCACTAATGAACACTGAAGCTTTCTTT | CASSVGPSLMNTEAFF
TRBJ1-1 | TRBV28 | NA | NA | TGTGCCAGCAGTTCGCCCCAGGGGAGTCTCACTGAAGCTTTCTTT | CASSSPQGSLTEAFF
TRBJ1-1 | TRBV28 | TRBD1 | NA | TGTGCCAGCAGTGGGACAGGCCATTTATACACTGAAGCTTTCTTT | CASSGTGHLYTEAFF
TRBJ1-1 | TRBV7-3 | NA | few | TGTGCCAGCAGTCCGACGCCCGACGCCGAAGTGGGTGCTTTCTTT | CASSPTPDAEVGAFF
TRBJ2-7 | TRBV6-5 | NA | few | TGTGCCAGCAGTCAACCCACCGCAGGGTACGAGCAGTACTTC | CASSQPTAGYEQYF
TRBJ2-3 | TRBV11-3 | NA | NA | TGTGCCAGCAGCTTAGGGACTACCCAACTCACAGATACGCAGTATTTT | CASSLGTTQLTDTQYF
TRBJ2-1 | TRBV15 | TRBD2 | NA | TGTGCCACCAGCAGAATAGCGGAGCGGGGTGAGCAGTTCTTC | CATSRIAERGEQFF
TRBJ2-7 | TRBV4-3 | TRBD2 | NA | TGCGCCAGCAGCCAAGAAAATCTAGCGGGGCCCACCTACGAGCAGTACTTC | CASSQENLAGPTYEQYF
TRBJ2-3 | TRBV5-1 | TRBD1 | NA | TGCGCCAGCAGCTTGTATGGGACAGGGGGCCCTAGCACAGATACGCAGTATTTT | CASSLYGTGGPSTDTQYF